Reported below is one TCR beta chain. Sequenced by immunoSEQ multiplex PCR; TCRdb stores in-frame clones only, minus some. The sample shows 25,000 to 30,000 clones, about 83% of them seen only once. This entry comes from a study of sequential checkpoint blockade in melanoma. Study-level background: Randomization was 1:1 between first-line nivolumab→ipilimumab and ipilimumab→nivolumab.

Treatment: randomized to nivolumab then ipilimumab (arm A) or the reverse (arm B). Germline CDR1 is SGHRS and CDR2 is YFSETQ. The CDR3 is made up of 16 amino acids. V gave up 3 bases and J gave up 5 bases; unmatched junction bases: 9. The source is a human donor with melanoma. The chain uses TRBV5-1 and TRBJ1-2, with TRBD1 identical over 11 bases. The sample was CD8+ T cells sorted from blood (inferred from file names), taken from a patient given nivolumab and ipilimumab in sequence. The CDR3 here is CASSSVRTGGGYGYTF. The CDR3 DNA is TGCGCCAGCAGCTCCGTAAGGACAGGGGGCGGTTATGGCTACACCTTC.